This T cell receptor beta chain was captured in a study of blood T cell repertoires in COVID-19. Sequenced by immunoSEQ multiplex PCR; TCRdb stores in-frame clones only, minus some. This table has 45,000 or so clones, approximately 80% appearing once. This TCR was recovered from an elderly man with acute or convalescent COVID-19. Source material: peripheral blood.

In DNA form, the CDR3 reads TGTGCCAGCAGTGAAACCAGGACCCAGTACTTC. Protein sequence: CASSETRTQYF. The rearrangement uses TRBV28 and TRBJ2-5; D gene ambiguous. The germline V gene encodes CDR1 MDHEN and CDR2 SYDVKM. Trimming took 5 bases from V and 7 from J, leaving 8 bases between them. The CDR3 has 11 amino acids.